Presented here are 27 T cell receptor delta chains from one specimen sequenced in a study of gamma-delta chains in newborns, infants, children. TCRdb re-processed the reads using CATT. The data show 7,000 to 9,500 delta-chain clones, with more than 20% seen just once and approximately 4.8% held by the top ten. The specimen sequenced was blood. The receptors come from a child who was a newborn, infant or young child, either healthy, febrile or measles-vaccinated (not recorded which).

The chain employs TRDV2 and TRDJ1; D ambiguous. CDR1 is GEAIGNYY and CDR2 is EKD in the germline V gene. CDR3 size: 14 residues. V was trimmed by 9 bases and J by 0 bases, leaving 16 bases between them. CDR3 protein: CARDAMRYTDKLIF. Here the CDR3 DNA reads TGTGCCCGCGACGCTATGAGGTACACCGATAAACTCATCTTT.

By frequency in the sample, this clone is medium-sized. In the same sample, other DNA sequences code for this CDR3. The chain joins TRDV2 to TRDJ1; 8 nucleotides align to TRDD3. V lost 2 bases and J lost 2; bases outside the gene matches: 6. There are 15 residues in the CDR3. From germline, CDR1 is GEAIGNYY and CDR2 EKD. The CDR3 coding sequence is TGTGCCTGTGACAGTCTGTTGGGGGATACCGATAAACTCATCTTT. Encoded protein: CACDSLLGDTDKLIF.

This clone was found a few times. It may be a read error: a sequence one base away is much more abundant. The CDR3 loop reads CACDSLRGIHATDKLIF. CDR3 nucleotides: TGTGCCTGTGACTCCCTCCGGGGGATACACGCGACCGATAAACTCATCTTT. This chain links TRDV2 with TRDJ1, with 9 nucleotides matching TRDD3. The CDR3 consists of 17 residues. V shed 3 bases, J shed 2 bases, and the junction held 12 bases outside the gene matches. The germline V gene has CDR1 GEAIGNYY and CDR2 EKD.

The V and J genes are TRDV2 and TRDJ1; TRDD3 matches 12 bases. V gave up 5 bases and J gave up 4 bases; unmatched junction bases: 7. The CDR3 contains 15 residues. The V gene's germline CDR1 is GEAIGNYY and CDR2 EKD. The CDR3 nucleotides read TGTGCCTGTGTGGAACTGGGGGATACATACGATAAACTCATCTTT. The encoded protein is CACVELGDTYDKLIF.

CDR3 sequence reads: CACDLWGTADKLIF. As DNA, the CDR3 is TGTGCCTGTGACCTCTGGGGGACGGCGGATAAACTCATCTTT. The chain combines TRDV2 with TRDJ1; 8 positions match TRDD3. This CDR3 spans 14 amino acids. Germline V gene sequence: CDR1 GEAIGNYY, CDR2 EKD. With 3 bases clipped from V and 5 bases from J, the junction kept 7 bases outside the gene matches.

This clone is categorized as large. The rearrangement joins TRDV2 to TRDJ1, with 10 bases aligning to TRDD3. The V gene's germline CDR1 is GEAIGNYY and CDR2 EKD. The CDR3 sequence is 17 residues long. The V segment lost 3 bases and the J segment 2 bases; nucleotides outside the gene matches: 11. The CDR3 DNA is TGTGCCTGTGACTCCCTCCGGGGGATACGCGCGACCGATAAACTCATCTTT. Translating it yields CACDSLRGIRATDKLIF.

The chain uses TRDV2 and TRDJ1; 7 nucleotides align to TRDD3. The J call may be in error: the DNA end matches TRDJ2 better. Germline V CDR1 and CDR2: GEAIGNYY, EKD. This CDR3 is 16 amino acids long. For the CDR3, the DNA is TGTGCCTGCTCTGGAATGGGGGAGACGCGCACCGATAAACTCTTCTTT. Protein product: CACSGMGETRTDKLFF.

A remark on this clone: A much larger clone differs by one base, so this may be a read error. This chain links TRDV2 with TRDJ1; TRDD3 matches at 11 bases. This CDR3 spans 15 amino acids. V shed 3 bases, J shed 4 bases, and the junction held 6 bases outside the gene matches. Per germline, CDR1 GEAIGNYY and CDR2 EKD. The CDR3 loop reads CACDYILGDIDKLIF. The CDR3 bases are TGTGCCTGTGACTACATACTGGGGGATATCGATAAACTCATCTTT.

The CDR3 sequence is CACDTVLGTGKLIF. The CDR3 bases are TGTGCCTGTGACACCGTTCTGGGTACTGGTAAACTCATCTTT. The rearrangement joins TRDV2 to TRDJ1; D is perhaps TRDD3 (5 bases). Trimming stripped 0 bases from V and 7 bases from J, with 14 bases between. This CDR3 spans 14 amino acids. Germline V gene lookup returns CDR1 GEAIGNYY and CDR2 EKD.

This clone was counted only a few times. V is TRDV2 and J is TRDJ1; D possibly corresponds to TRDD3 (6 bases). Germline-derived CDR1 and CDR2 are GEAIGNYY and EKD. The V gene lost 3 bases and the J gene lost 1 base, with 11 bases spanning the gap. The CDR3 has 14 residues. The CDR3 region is CACDPLGITDKLIF. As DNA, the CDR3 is TGTGCCTGTGACCCGTTGGGGATCACCGATAAACTCATCTTT.

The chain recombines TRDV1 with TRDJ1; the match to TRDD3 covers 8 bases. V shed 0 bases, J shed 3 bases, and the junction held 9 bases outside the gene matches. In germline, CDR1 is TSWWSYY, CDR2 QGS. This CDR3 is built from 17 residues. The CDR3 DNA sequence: TGTGCTCTTGGGGAACTGGTGTGGGGGATTCTCGCCGATAAACTCATCTTT. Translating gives CALGELVWGILADKLIF.

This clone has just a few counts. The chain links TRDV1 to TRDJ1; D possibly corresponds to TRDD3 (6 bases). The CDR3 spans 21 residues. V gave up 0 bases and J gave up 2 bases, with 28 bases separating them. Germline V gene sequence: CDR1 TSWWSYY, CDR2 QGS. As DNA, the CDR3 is TGTGCTCTTGGGGAACTAGCTCCCCTTTATTGGGGGCCTGAGAGAACCGATAAACTCATCTTT. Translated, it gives CALGELAPLYWGPERTDKLIF.

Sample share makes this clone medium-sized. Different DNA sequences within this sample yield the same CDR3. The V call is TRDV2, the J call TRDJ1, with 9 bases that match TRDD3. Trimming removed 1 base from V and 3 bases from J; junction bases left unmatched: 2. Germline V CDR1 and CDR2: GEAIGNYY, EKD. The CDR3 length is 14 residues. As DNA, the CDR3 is TGTGCCTGTGACACGCTGGGGGATGCCGATAAACTCATCTTT. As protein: CACDTLGDADKLIF.

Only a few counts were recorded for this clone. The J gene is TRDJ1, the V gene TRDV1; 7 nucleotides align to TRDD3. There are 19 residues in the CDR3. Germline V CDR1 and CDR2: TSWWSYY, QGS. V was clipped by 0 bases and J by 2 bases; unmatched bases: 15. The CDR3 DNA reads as TGTGCTCTTGGGGAACTTCCCCTGACTGGGGTCCTTGGGACCGATAAACTCATCTTT. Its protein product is CALGELPLTGVLGTDKLIF.

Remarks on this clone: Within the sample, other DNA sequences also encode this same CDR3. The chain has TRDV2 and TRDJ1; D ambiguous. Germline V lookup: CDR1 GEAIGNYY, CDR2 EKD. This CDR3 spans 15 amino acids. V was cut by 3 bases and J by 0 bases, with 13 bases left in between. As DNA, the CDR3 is TGTGCCTGTGACCCTGTGGGTACCCACACCGATAAACTCATCTTT. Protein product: CACDPVGTHTDKLIF.

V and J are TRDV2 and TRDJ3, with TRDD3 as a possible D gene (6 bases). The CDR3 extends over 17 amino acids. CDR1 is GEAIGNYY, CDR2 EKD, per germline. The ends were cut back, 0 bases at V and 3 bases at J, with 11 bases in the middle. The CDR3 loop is CACDTVWGSWDTRQMFF. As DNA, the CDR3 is TGTGCCTGTGACACCGTCTGGGGTAGCTGGGACACCCGACAGATGTTTTTC.

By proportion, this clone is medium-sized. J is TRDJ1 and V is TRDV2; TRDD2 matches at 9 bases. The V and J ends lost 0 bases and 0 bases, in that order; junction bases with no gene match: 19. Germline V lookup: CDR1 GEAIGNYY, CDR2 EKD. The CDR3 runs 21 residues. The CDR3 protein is CACDTVPSYIRGMEDTDKLIF. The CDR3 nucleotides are TGTGCCTGTGACACCGTACCTTCCTACATCCGGGGGATGGAGGACACCGATAAACTCATCTTT.

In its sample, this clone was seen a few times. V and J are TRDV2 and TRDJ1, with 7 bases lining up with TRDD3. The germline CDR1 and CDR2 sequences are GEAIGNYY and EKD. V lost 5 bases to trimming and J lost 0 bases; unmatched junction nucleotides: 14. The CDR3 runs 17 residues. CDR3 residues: CACVPLGGPSYTDKLIF. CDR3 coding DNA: TGTGCCTGTGTCCCCCTGGGGGGACCTTCGTACACCGATAAACTCATCTTT.

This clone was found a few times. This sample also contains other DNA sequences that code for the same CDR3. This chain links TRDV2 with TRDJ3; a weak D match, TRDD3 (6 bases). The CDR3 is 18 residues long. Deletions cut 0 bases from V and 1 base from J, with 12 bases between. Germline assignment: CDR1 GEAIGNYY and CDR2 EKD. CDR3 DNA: TGTGCCTGTGACACCGGGGATGCTCTGTCCTGGGACACCCGACAGATGTTTTTC. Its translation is CACDTGDALSWDTRQMFF.

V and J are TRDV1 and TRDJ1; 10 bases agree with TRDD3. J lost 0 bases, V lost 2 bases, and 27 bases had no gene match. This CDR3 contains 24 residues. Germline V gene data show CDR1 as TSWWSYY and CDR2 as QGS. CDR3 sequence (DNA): TGTGCTCTTGGGGAAAAAAATTCCTACAGCGGCGAATGTACTGGGGGATCTTACACCGATAAACTCATCTTT. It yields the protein CALGEKNSYSGECTGGSYTDKLIF.

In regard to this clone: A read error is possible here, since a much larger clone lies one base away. As DNA, the CDR3 is TGTGCCTGTGACGCAAGCTGGAGCTCCTGGGACACCCGAAAGATGTTTTTC. Translated: CACDASWSSWDTRKMFF. The V and J genes are TRDV2 and TRDJ3, with a tentative D call TRDD3 (5 bases). The CDR3 is 17 residues long. Germline lookup yields CDR1 GEAIGNYY and CDR2 EKD.

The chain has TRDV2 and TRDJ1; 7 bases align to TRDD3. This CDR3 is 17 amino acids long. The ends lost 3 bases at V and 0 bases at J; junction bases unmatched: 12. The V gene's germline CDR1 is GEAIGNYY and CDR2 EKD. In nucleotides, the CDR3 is TGTGCCTGTGACCTTCTCCTGGGGGTTCCGAACACCGATAAACTCATCTTT. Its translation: CACDLLLGVPNTDKLIF.

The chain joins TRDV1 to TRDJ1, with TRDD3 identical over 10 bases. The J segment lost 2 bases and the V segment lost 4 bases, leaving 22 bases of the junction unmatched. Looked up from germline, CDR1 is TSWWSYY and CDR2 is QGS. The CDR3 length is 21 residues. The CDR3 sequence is CALGGPAFLVGGYRGTDKLIF. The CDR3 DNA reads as TGTGCTCTTGGGGGCCCGGCCTTCCTAGTTGGGGGATACAGGGGTACCGATAAACTCATCTTT.

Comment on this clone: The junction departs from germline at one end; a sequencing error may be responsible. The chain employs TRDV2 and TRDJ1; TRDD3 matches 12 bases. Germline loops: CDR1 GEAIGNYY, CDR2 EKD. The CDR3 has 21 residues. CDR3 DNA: TGTGCCTGTGACACCCTACCGGGTACTGGGGGATACTCGTGGGACACCAATAAACTCATCTTT. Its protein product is CACDTLPGTGGYSWDTNKLIF.

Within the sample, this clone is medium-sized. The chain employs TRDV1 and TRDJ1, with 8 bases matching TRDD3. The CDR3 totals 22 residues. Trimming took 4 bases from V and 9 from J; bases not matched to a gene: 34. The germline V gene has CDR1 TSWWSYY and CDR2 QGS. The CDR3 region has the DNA TGTGCTCTTGGGGCTTTCCCTGGGTGGAAGTTCCCTACTACTGGGGGCCCTTCGCAACTCATCTTT. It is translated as CALGAFPGWKFPTTGGPSQLIF.

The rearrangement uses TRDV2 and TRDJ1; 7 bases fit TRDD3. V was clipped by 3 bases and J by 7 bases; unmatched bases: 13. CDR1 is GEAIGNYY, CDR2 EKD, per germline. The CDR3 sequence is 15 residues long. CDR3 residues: CACDLTGDPGGKLIF. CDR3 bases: TGTGCCTGTGACCTCACTGGGGATCCCGGAGGTAAACTCATCTTT.

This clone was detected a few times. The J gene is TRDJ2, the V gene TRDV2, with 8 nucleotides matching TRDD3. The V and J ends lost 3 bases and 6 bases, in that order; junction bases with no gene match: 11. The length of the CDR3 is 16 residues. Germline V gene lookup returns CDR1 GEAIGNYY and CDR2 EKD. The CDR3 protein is CACDALLGGTSAQLFF. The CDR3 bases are TGTGCCTGTGACGCGTTACTGGGGGGTACGTCAGCACAACTCTTCTTT.